The 8 T cell receptor beta chains in this list originate from one sample, sequenced in a study of blood T cell repertoires in COVID-19. Clones were sequenced by immunoSEQ multiplex PCR, and TCRdb holds only the in-frame ones, with some missing. The table lists approximately 85,000 clones, roughly 89% of them singletons, with 25% to 35% in the top ten. The sample comprised peripheral blood. The receptors here all came from a man aged 50-60 years with active or convalescent COVID-19.

The genes are TRBV2 and TRBJ2-5; TRBD1 might be the D (5 bases). Trimming took off 4 bases at V and 2 bases at J, with 8 bases between the two ends. CDR1 is SNHLY, CDR2 FYNNEI, per germline. The CDR3 has 13 residues. The DNA for the CDR3 is TGTGCCAGCAGTGTCAGACAGCAAGAGACCCAGTACTTC. As protein: CASSVRQQETQYF. The full variable domain, in which reference TRBV2 and TRBJ2-5 provide the parts outside the CDR3, is EPEVTQTPSHQVTQMGQEVILRCVPISNHLYFYWYRQILGQKVEFLVSFYNNEISEKSEIFDDQFSVERPDGSNFTLKIRSTKLEDSAMYFCASSVRQQETQYFGPGTRLLVL.

The J gene is TRBJ2-5, the V gene TRBV7-8; D is possibly TRBD2 (6 bases). Looked up from germline, CDR1 is SGHVS and CDR2 is FQNEAQ. V gave up 3 bases and J gave up 2 bases, with 7 bases separating them. CDR3 length: 13 amino acids. In nucleotides, the CDR3 is TGTGCCAGCAGCTTTGGGACTCAAGAGACCCAGTACTTC. Encoded protein: CASSFGTQETQYF. Supplemented by reference TRBV7-8 and TRBJ2-5, the full variable domain reads GAGVSQSPRYKVAKRGQDVALRCDPISGHVSLFWYQQALGQGPEFLTYFQNEAQLDKSGLPSDRFFAERPEGSVSTLKIQRTQQEDSAVYLCASSFGTQETQYFGPGTRLLVL.

The chain joins TRBV5-1 to TRBJ2-2; 9 bases are shared with TRBD1. V was pared by 4 bases and J by 3 bases, with 4 bases of the junction left unmatched. The CDR3 loop spans 15 amino acids. CDR1 is SGHRS, CDR2 YFSETQ, per germline. The CDR3 reads CASSLGQGDTGELFF. Written as DNA, the CDR3 is TGCGCCAGCAGCCTGGGACAGGGAGACACCGGGGAGCTGTTTTTT.

The chain links TRBV18 to TRBJ2-3, with 11 bases matching TRBD2. The germline V gene has CDR1 KGHSH and CDR2 LQKENI. The length of the CDR3 is 19 residues. V shed 1 base and J 2 bases; nucleotides not matched to a gene: 11. CDR3 in DNA: TGTGCCAGCTCACCACTTGCTCTAGCGGGAGGAACCCTCACAGATACGCAGTATTTT. Protein sequence: CASSPLALAGGTLTDTQYF.

The genes are TRBV6-6 and TRBJ1-1, with 9 bases fitting TRBD1. V was clipped by 3 bases and J by 3 bases; unmatched bases: 5. The CDR3 spans 15 residues. Germline-derived CDR1 and CDR2 are MNHNY and SVGAGI (reference sequence). CDR3 amino acids: CASSYPQGADTEAFF. CDR3 sequence (DNA): TGTGCCAGCAGTTATCCACAGGGGGCGGACACTGAAGCTTTCTTT.

This rearrangement joins TRBV4-1 to TRBJ1-4; 12 bases are shared with TRBD1. This CDR3 is built from 17 residues. The V gene's germline CDR1 is MGHRA and CDR2 YSYEKL. V shed 2 bases, J shed 7 bases, and the junction held 8 bases outside the gene matches. The CDR3 protein is CASSQRDRGLKREKLFF. CDR3 sequence (DNA): TGCGCCAGCAGCCAAAGGGACAGGGGGCTTAAGCGTGAAAAACTGTTTTTT.

The chain carries TRBV6-5 and TRBJ2-3; 7 nucleotides align to TRBD2. Germline V lookup: CDR1 MNHEY, CDR2 SVGAGI. The CDR3 has 14 residues. V dropped 2 bases and J dropped 4; count of bases not matched to a gene: 3. As DNA, the CDR3 is TGTGCCAGCAGTTACGGCGGGGGTGCAGATACGCAGTATTTT. Amino acid sequence: CASSYGGGADTQYF.

The chain couples TRBV19 to TRBJ1-5, with 11 bases aligning to TRBD1. The CDR3 is 17 residues long. J lost 3 bases, V lost 5 bases, and 9 bases had no gene match. The germline V gene has CDR1 LNHDA and CDR2 SQIVND (reference sequence). CDR3 sequence reads: CASSLTGTGGNNQPQHF. CDR3 in DNA: TGTGCCAGTAGTCTAACCGGGACAGGGGGAAACAATCAGCCCCAGCATTTT.